These 20 T cell receptor beta chains were all obtained from the same sample, sequenced in a study of T cell changes during pregnancy in multiple sclerosis. Using immunoSEQ multiplex PCR, the repertoire was profiled, and TCRdb retains in-frame clones only, with some absent. Found here are under 120,000 clones, more than 85% of them singletons; the top ten hold around 3.5%. Sequences were derived from peripheral blood, sampled after pregnancy. Source of these receptors: a female donor with multiple sclerosis, enrolled in a pregnancy study.

The CDR3 region has the DNA TGTGCCAGCAGCAGACAGACAGCGCTCTCCTACGAGCAGTACTTC. As protein: CASSRQTALSYEQYF. The genes are TRBV5-4 and TRBJ2-7; D is possibly TRBD1 (5 bases). The germline V and J ends were trimmed by 4 bases and 0 bases, with 14 bases remaining between them. The CDR3 covers 15 residues. Germline assignment: CDR1 SGHNT and CDR2 YYREEE (reference sequence).

The chain is built from TRBV2 and TRBJ1-5; 7 bases are a match to TRBD1. Trimming removed 7 bases from V and 0 bases from J; junction bases left unmatched: 6. CDR3 length: 15 amino acids. Looked up from germline, CDR1 is SNHLY and CDR2 is FYNNEI. The CDR3 DNA sequence: TGTGCCAGCATTCAGGACAGGTATAGCAATCAGCCCCAGCATTTT. Encoded protein: CASIQDRYSNQPQHF.

This clone was recorded only once. This chain connects TRBV30 to TRBJ1-3; D is ambiguous. V gave up 3 bases and J gave up 4 bases, with 7 bases separating them. CDR1 is GTSNPN and CDR2 is SVGIG in the germline V gene (reference sequence). This CDR3 region has 12 residues. The CDR3 DNA reads TGTGCCTGGAGGGAGCCCGGAAACACCATATATTTT. The encoded protein is CAWREPGNTIYF.

The chain uses TRBV7-8 and TRBJ1-1; 8 nucleotides line up with TRBD1. The V and J ends lost 6 bases and 7 bases, in that order; junction bases with no gene match: 4. Germline V gives CDR1 SGHVS, CDR2 FQNEAQ. The CDR3 spans 12 residues. The CDR3 nucleotides are TGTGCCAGCAGTTTCGACAGGGGTGAAGCTTTCTTT. Translation: CASSFDRGEAFF.

DNA of the CDR3: TGTGCCAGCAGCCTCAGACAGCCCGCAACTAATGAAAAACTGTTTTTT. It specifies CASSLRQPATNEKLFF. The V call is TRBV11-2, the J call TRBJ1-4; D might be TRBD1 (5 bases). The ends were cut back, 5 bases at V and 0 bases at J, with 13 bases in the middle. The CDR3 is 16 amino acids. Germline lookup yields CDR1 SGHAT and CDR2 FQNNGV.

The count of this clone is one. The chain combines TRBV6-5 with TRBJ2-2; possibly TRBD1 for D (6 bases). Trimming took 1 base from V and 2 from J, leaving 11 bases between them. Germline V gene lookup returns CDR1 MNHEY and CDR2 SVGAGI. The CDR3 is 16 amino acids. Here the CDR3 reads CASSYFGTLNTGELFF. CDR3 in DNA: TGTGCCAGCAGTTACTTCGGGACATTAAACACCGGGGAGCTGTTTTTT.

The chain links TRBV5-1 to TRBJ2-1, with 13 bases that match TRBD2. V was pared by 4 bases and J by 5 bases, with 3 bases of the junction left unmatched. CDR3 length: 15 residues. Germline-derived CDR1 and CDR2 are SGHRS and YFSETQ. The CDR3 DNA sequence: TGCGCCAGCAGCCACGGGACTAGCGGGGACAATGAGCAGTTCTTC. Translating it yields CASSHGTSGDNEQFF.

This clone was counted once. This chain links TRBV6-5 with TRBJ1-1; no clear D gene. Trimming pared 2 bases from V and 1 base from J, leaving 11 bases between. This CDR3 is 15 amino acids long. Germline CDR1 MNHEY, CDR2 SVGAGI. As DNA, the CDR3 is TGTGCCAGCAGTTACGCACGGGGAGGGAACACTGAAGCTTTCTTT. Translated, it gives CASSYARGGNTEAFF.

The chain uses TRBV30 and TRBJ1-6; no definite D call. V was trimmed by 2 bases and J by 6 bases, leaving 8 bases between them. The CDR3 length is 13 residues. Germline lookup yields CDR1 GTSNPN and CDR2 SVGIG (reference sequence). CDR3 amino acids: CAWSTGSNSPLHF. CDR3 sequence (DNA): TGTGCCTGGAGTACGGGTTCTAATTCACCCCTCCACTTT. The full variable domain, with the rest looked up from reference TRBV30 and TRBJ1-6, is SQTIHQWPATLVQPVGSPLSLECTVEGTSNPNLYWYRQAAGRGLQLLFYSVGIGQISSEVPQNLSASRPQDRQFILSSKKLLLSDSGFYLCAWSTGSNSPLHFGNGTRLTVT.

V is TRBV7-3 and J is TRBJ1-2, with no clear D. The V end was cut by 2 bases, the J end by 2 bases, with 9 bases between. Germline V gene data show CDR1 as SGHTA and CDR2 as FQGTGA. CDR3 length: 14 residues. Here the CDR3 DNA reads TGTGCCAGCAGCTTAGGCAGGCGAAACTATGGCTACACCTTC. Encoded protein: CASSLGRRNYGYTF.

This chain connects TRBV7-8 to TRBJ2-7; possible D gene TRBD1, 6 bases. Germline CDR1 and CDR2: SGHVS and FQNEAQ. The CDR3 consists of 13 residues. Trimming cost V 1 base and J 13 bases, with 17 bases left between them. CDR3 in amino acids: CASSLGQDHGVYF. DNA for the CDR3: TGTGCCAGCAGCTTAGGACAGGATCATGGAGTTTACTTC.

The chain employs TRBV11-2 and TRBJ1-6; D is uncertain. This CDR3 region has 15 residues. Trimming cost V 6 bases and J 10 bases, with 19 bases left between them. Germline CDR1 is SGHAT and CDR2 is FQNNGV. CDR3 residues: CASSSWGGDSSPLHF. The CDR3 DNA sequence: TGTGCCAGCAGTAGTTGGGGAGGAGATAGCTCACCCCTCCACTTT.

The chain couples TRBV15 to TRBJ1-1, with D possibly matching TRBD1 (6 bases). Germline assignment: CDR1 LNHNV and CDR2 YYDKDF (reference sequence). Deletions cut 0 bases from V and 8 bases from J, with 19 bases between. The CDR3 is 16 residues long. The CDR3 sequence is CATSRERGARGAEAFF. CDR3 nucleotides: TGTGCCACCAGCAGAGAACGGGGGGCTAGGGGAGCAGAAGCTTTCTTT.

The chain employs TRBV28 and TRBJ1-2; 8 nucleotides line up with TRBD1. V was pared by 2 bases and J by 5 bases, with 7 bases of the junction left unmatched. CDR3 size: 15 residues. Germline loops: CDR1 MDHEN, CDR2 SYDVKM. DNA of the CDR3: TGTGCCAGCAGTTTACAGGGGGCGCGGGGGTATGGCTACACCTTC. Translation: CASSLQGARGYGYTF.

This clone was seen once. The V and J genes are TRBV2 and TRBJ2-7; no clear D. The V end was cut by 7 bases, the J end by 0 bases, with 10 bases between. CDR3 length: 13 residues. Germline V CDR1 and CDR2: SNHLY, FYNNEI. The CDR3 spells CASKFGSSYEQYF. The CDR3 DNA is TGTGCCAGCAAGTTTGGCAGCTCCTACGAGCAGTACTTC.

The V call is TRBV2, the J call TRBJ2-1; no firm D call. Germline CDR1 is SNHLY and CDR2 is FYNNEI. The CDR3 spans 12 residues. Trimming stripped 1 base from V and 10 bases from J, with 8 bases between. The CDR3 region is CASSEVAYEQFF. The CDR3, as DNA: TGTGCCAGCAGTGAAGTAGCTTACGAGCAGTTCTTC.

The rearrangement uses TRBV10-3 and TRBJ2-3; the match to TRBD1 covers 9 bases. V shed 4 bases, J shed 1 base, and the junction held 0 bases outside the gene matches. This CDR3 is built from 14 residues. Germline V lookup: CDR1 ENHRY, CDR2 SYGVKD. The CDR3 protein is CAISGTGGTDTQYF. Written as DNA, the CDR3 is TGTGCCATCAGTGGGACAGGGGGCACAGATACGCAGTATTTT.

This chain uses TRBV7-6 with TRBJ2-1; TRBD1 aligns across 7 bases. The ends lost 2 bases at V and 8 bases at J; junction bases unmatched: 6. Looked up from germline, CDR1 is SGHVS and CDR2 is FNYEAQ. This CDR3 region has 14 residues. The CDR3 DNA follows: TGTGCCAGCAGCTTACAACAGGGGTACCATGAGCAGTTCTTC. Translation gives CASSLQQGYHEQFF.

The V call is TRBV30, the J call TRBJ2-2; 8 nucleotides match TRBD2. The CDR3 is 16 residues long. Germline CDR1 is GTSNPN and CDR2 is SVGIG (reference sequence). V gave up 2 bases and J gave up 8 bases; unmatched junction bases: 13. The chain's CDR3 is CAWSTLAGAAWGELFF. The CDR3 DNA reads as TGTGCCTGGAGTACGCTAGCGGGCGCCGCTTGGGGGGAGCTGTTTTTT.

CDR3 region: CASRADSSNSPLHF. CDR3 nucleotide sequence: TGTGCCAGCAGAGCCGACAGCTCAAATTCACCCCTCCACTTT. V usage is TRBV6-1 and J usage is TRBJ1-6, with D possibly matching TRBD1 (5 bases). V lost 6 bases and J lost 7, with 13 bases in between. The germline V gene has CDR1 MNHNS and CDR2 SASEGT. This CDR3 has 14 residues.